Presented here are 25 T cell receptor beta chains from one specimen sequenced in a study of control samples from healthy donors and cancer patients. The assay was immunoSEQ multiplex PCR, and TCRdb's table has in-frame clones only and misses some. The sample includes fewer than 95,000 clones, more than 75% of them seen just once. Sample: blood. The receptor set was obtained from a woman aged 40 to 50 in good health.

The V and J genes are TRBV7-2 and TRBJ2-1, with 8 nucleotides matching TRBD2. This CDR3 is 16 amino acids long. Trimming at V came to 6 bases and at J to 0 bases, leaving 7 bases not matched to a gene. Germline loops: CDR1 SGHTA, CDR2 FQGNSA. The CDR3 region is CASSPAGTSSYNEQFF. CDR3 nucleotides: TGTGCCAGCAGTCCAGCGGGGACTAGCTCCTACAATGAGCAGTTCTTC.

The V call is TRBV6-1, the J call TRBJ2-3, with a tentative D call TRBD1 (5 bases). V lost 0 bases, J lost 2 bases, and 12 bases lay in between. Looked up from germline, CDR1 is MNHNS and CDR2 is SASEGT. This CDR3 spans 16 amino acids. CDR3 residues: CASSEAVGPFTDTQYF. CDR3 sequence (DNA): TGTGCCAGCAGTGAAGCGGTGGGGCCCTTCACAGATACGCAGTATTTT.

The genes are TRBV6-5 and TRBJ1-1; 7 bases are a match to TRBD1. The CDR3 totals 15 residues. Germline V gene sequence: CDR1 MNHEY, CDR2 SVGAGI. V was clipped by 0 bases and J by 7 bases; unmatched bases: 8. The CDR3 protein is CASSYSKQGTIEAFF. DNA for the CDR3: TGTGCCAGCAGTTACTCGAAACAGGGGACCATTGAAGCTTTCTTT.

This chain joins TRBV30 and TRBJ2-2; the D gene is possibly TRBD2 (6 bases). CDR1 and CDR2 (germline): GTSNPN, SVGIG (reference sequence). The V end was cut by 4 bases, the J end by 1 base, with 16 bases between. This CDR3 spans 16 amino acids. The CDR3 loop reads CAWTYLGLLNTGELFF. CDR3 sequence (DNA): TGTGCCTGGACGTATCTGGGACTCCTGAACACCGGGGAGCTGTTTTTT.

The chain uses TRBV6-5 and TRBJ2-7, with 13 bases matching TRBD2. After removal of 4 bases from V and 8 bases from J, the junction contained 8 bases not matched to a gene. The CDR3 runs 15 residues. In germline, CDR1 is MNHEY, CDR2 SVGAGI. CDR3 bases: TGTGCCAGCAGTTCCTCGACTAGCGGGGGGCAAAAGCAGTACTTC. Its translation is CASSSSTSGGQKQYF.

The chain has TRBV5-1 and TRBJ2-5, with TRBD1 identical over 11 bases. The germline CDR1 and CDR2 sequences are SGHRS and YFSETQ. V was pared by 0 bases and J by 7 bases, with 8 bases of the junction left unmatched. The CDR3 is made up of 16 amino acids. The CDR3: CASSLASGTGGGTQYF. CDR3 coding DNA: TGCGCCAGCAGCTTGGCCTCCGGGACAGGGGGGGGGACCCAGTACTTC.

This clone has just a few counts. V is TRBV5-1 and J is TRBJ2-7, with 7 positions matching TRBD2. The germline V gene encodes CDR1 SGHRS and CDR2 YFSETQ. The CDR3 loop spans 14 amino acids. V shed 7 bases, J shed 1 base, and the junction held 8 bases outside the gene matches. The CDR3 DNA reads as TGCGCCAGCCGGGTTACTAGCGCGTCCTACGAGCAGTACTTC. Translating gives CASRVTSASYEQYF. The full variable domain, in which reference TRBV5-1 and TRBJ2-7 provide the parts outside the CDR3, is KAGVTQTPRYLIKTRGQQVTLSCSPISGHRSVSWYQQTPGQGLQFLFEYFSETQRNKGNFPGRFSGRQFSNSRSEMNVSTLELGDSALYLCASRVTSASYEQYFGPGTRLTVT.

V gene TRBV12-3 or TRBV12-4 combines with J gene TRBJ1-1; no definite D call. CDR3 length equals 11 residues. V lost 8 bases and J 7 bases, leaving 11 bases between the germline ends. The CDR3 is CASCQMGEAFF. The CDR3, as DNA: TGTGCCAGCTGCCAAATGGGTGAAGCTTTCTTT.

Written as DNA, the CDR3 is TGTGCCAGCTCCGGACGGACACGCAATCAGCCCCAGCATTTT. Translated: CASSGRTRNQPQHF. The chain recombines TRBV6-5 with TRBJ1-5, with a possible D match to TRBD1 (5 bases). Trimming shortened V by 8 bases and J by 2 bases, and 13 bases separated the two germline ends. The V gene's germline CDR1 is MNHEY and CDR2 SVGAGI. This CDR3 is built from 14 residues.

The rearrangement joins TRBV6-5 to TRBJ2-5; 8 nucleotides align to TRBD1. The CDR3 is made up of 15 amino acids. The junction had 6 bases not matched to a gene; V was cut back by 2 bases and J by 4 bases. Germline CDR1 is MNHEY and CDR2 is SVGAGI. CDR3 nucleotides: TGTGCCAGCAGTTACAGTCAGGGGGCTGGAGAGACCCAGTACTTC. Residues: CASSYSQGAGETQYF.

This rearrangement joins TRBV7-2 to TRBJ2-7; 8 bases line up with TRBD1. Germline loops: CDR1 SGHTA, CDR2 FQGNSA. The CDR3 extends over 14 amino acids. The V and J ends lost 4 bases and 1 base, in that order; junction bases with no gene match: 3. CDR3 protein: CASSSRGRSYEQYF. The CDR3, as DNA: TGTGCCAGCAGCTCCAGGGGGCGGTCCTACGAGCAGTACTTC.

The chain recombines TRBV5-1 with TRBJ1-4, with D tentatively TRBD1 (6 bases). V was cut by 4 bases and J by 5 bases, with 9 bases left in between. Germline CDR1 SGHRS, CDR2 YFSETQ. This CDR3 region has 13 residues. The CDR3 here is CASSTTGNEKLFF. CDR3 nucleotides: TGCGCCAGCAGCACCACAGGGAATGAAAAACTGTTTTTT.

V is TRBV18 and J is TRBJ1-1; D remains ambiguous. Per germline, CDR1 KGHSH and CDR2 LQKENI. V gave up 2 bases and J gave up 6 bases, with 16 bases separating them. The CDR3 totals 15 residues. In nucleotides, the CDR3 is TGTGCCAGCTCACCAATGAGGCTCCTGGCGTCTGAAGCTTTCTTT. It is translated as CASSPMRLLASEAFF.

CDR3 in amino acids: CASAEGGSKNIQYF. In DNA, the CDR3 is TGTGCCAGCGCGGAGGGGGGGTCTAAAAACATTCAGTACTTC. The chain is built from TRBV6-6 and TRBJ2-4; tentative D call: TRBD2 (7 bases). The V gene lost 8 bases and the J gene lost 4 bases, with 15 bases spanning the gap. Per the germline V gene, CDR1 is MNHNY and CDR2 is SVGAGI (reference sequence). CDR3 size: 14 residues.

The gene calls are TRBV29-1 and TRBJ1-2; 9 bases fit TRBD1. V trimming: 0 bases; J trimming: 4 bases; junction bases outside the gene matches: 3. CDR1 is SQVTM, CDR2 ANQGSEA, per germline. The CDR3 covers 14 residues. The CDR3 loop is CSVEDTGGSYGYTF. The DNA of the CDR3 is TGCAGCGTTGAAGATACAGGGGGCAGCTATGGCTACACCTTC.

In DNA, the CDR3 is TGTGCCTGGAAGCCTGGCTTTAATGAAAAACTGTTTTTT. This encodes CAWKPGFNEKLFF. The chain combines TRBV30 with TRBJ1-4; D not certain. From germline, CDR1 is GTSNPN and CDR2 SVGIG (reference sequence). V gave up 4 bases and J gave up 4 bases, with 10 bases separating them. The CDR3 loop spans 13 amino acids.

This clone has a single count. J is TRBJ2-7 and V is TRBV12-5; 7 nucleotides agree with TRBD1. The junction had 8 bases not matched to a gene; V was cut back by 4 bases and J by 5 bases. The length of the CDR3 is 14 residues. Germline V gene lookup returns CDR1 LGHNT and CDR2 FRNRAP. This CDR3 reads CASGWDSPLDEQYF. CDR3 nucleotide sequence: TGTGCTAGTGGTTGGGACAGTCCCCTAGACGAGCAGTACTTC.

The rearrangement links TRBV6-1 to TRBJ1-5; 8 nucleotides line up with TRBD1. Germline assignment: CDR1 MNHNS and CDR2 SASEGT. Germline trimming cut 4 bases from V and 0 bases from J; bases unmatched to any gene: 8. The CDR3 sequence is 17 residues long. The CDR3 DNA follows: TGTGCCAGCAGTGGAATGACAGGGGCATATAGCAATCAGCCCCAGCATTTT. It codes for CASSGMTGAYSNQPQHF.

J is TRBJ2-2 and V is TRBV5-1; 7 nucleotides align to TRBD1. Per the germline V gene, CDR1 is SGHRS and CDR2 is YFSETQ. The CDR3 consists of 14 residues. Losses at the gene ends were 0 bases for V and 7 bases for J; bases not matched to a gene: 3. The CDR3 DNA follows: TGCGCCAGCAGCTTGGCGGCAGGGGGCGGGGAGCTGTTTTTT. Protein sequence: CASSLAAGGGELFF.

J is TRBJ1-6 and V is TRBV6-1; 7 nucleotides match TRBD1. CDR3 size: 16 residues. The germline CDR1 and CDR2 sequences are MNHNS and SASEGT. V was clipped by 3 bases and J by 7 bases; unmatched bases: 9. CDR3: CASSDARTGMNSPLHF. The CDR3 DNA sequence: TGTGCCAGCAGTGACGCGCGGACAGGAATGAATTCACCCCTCCACTTT.

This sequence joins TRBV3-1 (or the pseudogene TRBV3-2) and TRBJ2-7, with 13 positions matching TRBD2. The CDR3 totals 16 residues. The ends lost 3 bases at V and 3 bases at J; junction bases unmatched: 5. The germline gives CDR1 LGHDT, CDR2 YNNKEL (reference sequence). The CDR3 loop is CASSQWGTSGDYEQYF. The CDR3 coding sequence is TGTGCCAGCAGCCAGTGGGGGACTAGCGGGGACTACGAGCAGTACTTC.

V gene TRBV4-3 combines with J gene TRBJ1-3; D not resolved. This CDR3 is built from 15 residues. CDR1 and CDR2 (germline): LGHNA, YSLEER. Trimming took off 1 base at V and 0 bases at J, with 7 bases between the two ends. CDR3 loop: CASSQGHSSGNTIYF. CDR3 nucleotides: TGCGCCAGCAGCCAAGGTCACAGCTCTGGAAACACCATATATTTT.

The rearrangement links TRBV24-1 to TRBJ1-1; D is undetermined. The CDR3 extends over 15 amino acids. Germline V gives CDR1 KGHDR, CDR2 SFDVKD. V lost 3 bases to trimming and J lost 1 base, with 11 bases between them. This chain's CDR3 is CATSDPRTGNTEAFF. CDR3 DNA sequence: TGTGCCACCAGTGATCCAAGAACCGGGAACACTGAAGCTTTCTTT.

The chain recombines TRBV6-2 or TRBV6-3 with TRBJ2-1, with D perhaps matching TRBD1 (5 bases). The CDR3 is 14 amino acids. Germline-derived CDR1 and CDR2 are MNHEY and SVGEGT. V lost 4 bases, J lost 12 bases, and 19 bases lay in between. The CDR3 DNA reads TGTGCCAGCAGTTTTCGGGCCTCAGGGTTCAGGCAGTTCTTC. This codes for CASSFRASGFRQFF.

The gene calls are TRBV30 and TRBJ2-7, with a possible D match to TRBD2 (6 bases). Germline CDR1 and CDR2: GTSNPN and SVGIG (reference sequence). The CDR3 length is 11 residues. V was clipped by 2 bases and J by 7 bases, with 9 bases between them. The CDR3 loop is CAWSWGEEQYF. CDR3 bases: TGTGCCTGGAGTTGGGGGGAGGAGCAGTACTTC.